This T cell receptor beta chain was sequenced during a study of OX40 agonist ivuxolimab in advanced cancers. Broadly, across the study: Ivuxolimab was a fully human IgG2 agonistic monoclonal antibody targeting the costimulatory receptor OX40 (CD134). The point of sequencing TCRbeta in the periphery was to test whether ivuxolimab changed TCR sequence diversity and drove clonal T-cell expansion. Partial responses occurred in three dose-escalation patients: two with cutaneous melanoma and one with hepatocellular carcinoma. Of the approximately 54 dose-escalation patients, hepatocellular carcinoma was present in about 20, melanoma in approximately 15, renal cell carcinoma in 9 and head and neck cancer in 9. In the dose-escalation cohort, around four fifths of patients were male, and the mean age was around 60 years, with a range of roughly 23 to 85. The monotherapy dose-escalation portion (N ≈ 50 patients) of the phase I ivuxolimab trial is reported in the paper. Prior anti-PD-1, anti-PD-L1 or anti-CTLA-4 therapy was permitted, and 40% to 50% of dose-escalation patients had received checkpoint inhibitors. Intravenous ivuxolimab was administered to patients every 2 weeks at six dose levels: 0.01, 0.1, 0.3, 1.5, 3 and 10 mg/kg.

Genomic DNA was isolated from the sorted cells so that the TCRbeta CDR3 region could be sequenced. The immunoSEQ Assay was used for sequencing of TCRbeta CDR3 regions. TCRdb mirrors the immuneACCESS table, restricted to in-frame sequences. Some clones are absent from its copies; in checked studies, under half trace to an unresolved V gene, and the reason for the others is unknown. Within this sample are approximately 88,000 clones, with around nine tenths of them counted one time only. 0.72% of the sample comes from the top ten. Patients with autoimmune disease history or receiving systemic immunosuppression were excluded from the trial. In every dose cohort, peripheral blood was drawn for TCR sequencing at baseline, cycle 4 day 1, and cycle 7 day 1. Samples were obtained from an open-label, multicenter, first-in-human phase I dose-escalation trial of ivuxolimab. Adults with locally advanced or metastatic melanoma, renal cell carcinoma, hepatocellular carcinoma or head and neck squamous cell carcinoma were enrolled in the trial. Before TCR sequencing, CD4+ T cells and CD8+ T cells from peripheral blood were sorted into separate populations.

Broader findings and caveats from the paper: Low levels of normalized T-cell clonal expansion were also seen in some nonresponding patients. The antigen specificity of the clonally expanded peripheral T cells was not determined. Partial responders in the 0.1-3.0 mg/kg groups had among the lowest normalized peripheral clonal expansion, especially among CD8+ T cells. After ivuxolimab, CD8+ T cells had more expanded clones than CD4+ T cells on average. At doses from 0.1 to 3.0 mg/kg, clonal expansion was seen in both CD4+ and CD8+ blood T cells between baseline and week 6.

From the germline V gene (reference sequence), CDR1 is GTSNPN and CDR2 is SVGIG. Trimming costs V 0 bases and J 1 base, and their ends lie 6 bases apart. From its cysteine to its phenylalanine, the CDR3 spans 13 amino acids. Here the CDR3 DNA is all that survives: 39 bases in frame from base 1. This clone has a handful of counts. Its cognate antigen has yet to be identified. Base-call qualities are not available, and no considerably larger clone is one nucleotide away. Other DNA sequences in the same sample also yield this CDR3. The clonotype comes from an adult with an advanced solid tumor such as melanoma, head and neck, liver or kidney cancer. The chain was built from TRBV30 and TRBJ1-1, with a tentative D gene TRBD1 over 6 matching bases. The sample here was CD4+ or CD8+ T cells sorted from blood, taken in a trial of the OX40 agonist ivuxolimab. CDR3 sequence: CAWSVQGNTEAFF. The nucleotides are TGTGCCTGGAGTGTACAGGGGAACACTGAAGCTTTCTTT.